The 23 T cell receptor beta chains below were found in one sample sequenced in a study of blood T cell repertoires in COVID-19 (dated by TCRdb to about 2020). The method behind the library was the immunoSEQ multiplex PCR assay. What TCRdb holds here is the immuneACCESS table cut down to in-frame rearrangements. Part of the clones is not present; checked against another copy, under half of the missing clones reflect an unresolved V gene, and the others are unexplained. A total of around 300,000 clones appear in this sample, roughly four fifths of them only once. Of the sample, roughly 10% falls within the top ten clones. Sequencing was carried out using peripheral blood. All receptors come from a woman in her forties or fifties who had recovered from COVID-19.

The chain has TRBV5-5 and TRBJ1-2; D is undetermined. Germline CDR1 SGHKS, CDR2 YYEKEE (reference sequence). V lost 2 bases to trimming and J lost 0 bases, with 11 bases between them. This CDR3 is 15 amino acids long. The CDR3 is CASSFEQMTNYGYTF. In DNA form, the CDR3 reads TGTGCCAGCAGCTTCGAACAGATGACTAACTATGGCTACACCTTC.

A few counts support this clone. The chain recombines TRBV2 with TRBJ1-2; D is undetermined. The V gene's germline CDR1 is SNHLY and CDR2 FYNNEI. The CDR3 consists of 15 residues. Trimming removed 3 bases from V and 0 bases from J, with 11 bases in between. CDR3 DNA sequence: TGTGCCAGCAGTGATGGGCAGGTCTCTAACTATGGCTACACCTTC. Encoded protein: CASSDGQVSNYGYTF.

J is TRBJ2-7 and V is TRBV5-6, with unresolved D. Trimming removed 2 bases at V and 0 bases at J, with 6 bases between. The CDR3 consists of 13 residues. CDR1 SGHDT and CDR2 YYEEEE come from the germline V gene. The CDR3: CASSFRFSYEQYF. CDR3 sequence (DNA): TGTGCCAGCAGCTTCCGGTTCTCCTACGAGCAGTACTTC.

This clone was detected only a few times. The chain is built from TRBV3-1 (or the pseudogene TRBV3-2) and TRBJ1-2; the D is unclear. V was pared by 1 base and J by 2 bases, with 5 bases between. The CDR3 extends over 13 amino acids. Germline V CDR1 and CDR2: LGHDT, YNNKEL (reference sequence). Written as DNA, the CDR3 is TGTGCCAGCAGCCAAGTCGCGAACTATGGCTACACCTTC. This gives the protein CASSQVANYGYTF.

This clone was picked up a small number of times. V is TRBV24-1 and J is TRBJ1-4; D is undetermined. This CDR3 contains 13 residues. The germline gives CDR1 KGHDR, CDR2 SFDVKD. Trimming pared 9 bases from V and 4 bases from J, leaving 11 bases between. CDR3 in DNA: TGTGCCACCGAGGGAGCGGTTAATGAAAAACTGTTTTTT. It is translated as CATEGAVNEKLFF.

This clone was seen only a few times. The V and J genes are TRBV28 and TRBJ2-7, with TRBD2 identical over 8 bases. The CDR3 runs to 13 residues. Germline-derived CDR1 and CDR2 are MDHEN and SYDVKM. Trimming cost V 10 bases and J 2 bases; bases outside gene matches: 7. The DNA of the CDR3 is TGTGCCACCGGGAGGGTAATGGCCTACGAGCAGTACTTC. Residues: CATGRVMAYEQYF.

J is TRBJ2-2 and V is TRBV5-1; D is unresolved. The germline V gene has CDR1 SGHRS and CDR2 YFSETQ. This CDR3 comprises 12 residues. Trimming removed 4 bases from V and 5 bases from J, with 6 bases in between. CDR3 coding DNA: TGCGCCAGCAGCCCTGTGACCGGGGAGCTGTTTTTT. It encodes CASSPVTGELFF.

The gene calls are TRBV19 and TRBJ2-1; 10 bases are shared with TRBD2. The CDR3 is 16 residues long. V lost 1 base to trimming and J lost 9 bases; unmatched junction nucleotides: 9. Germline assignment: CDR1 LNHDA and CDR2 SQIVND (reference sequence). The CDR3 DNA is TGTGCCAGTAGTATAGTTCCCAGCGGGAGGGCCGGTGAGCAGTTCTTC. Its translation is CASSIVPSGRAGEQFF.

This chain connects TRBV10-2 to TRBJ2-3, with D perhaps TRBD2 (6 bases). There are 16 residues in the CDR3. Trimming shortened V by 1 base and J by 4 bases, and 15 bases separated the two germline ends. Germline loops: CDR1 WSHSY, CDR2 SAAADI. Here the CDR3 reads CASSEFNQGGADTQYF. CDR3 coding DNA: TGCGCCAGCAGTGAGTTCAATCAGGGAGGAGCAGATACGCAGTATTTT.

This rearrangement joins TRBV7-9 to TRBJ2-3, with unresolved D. This CDR3 region has 14 residues. Germline V lookup: CDR1 SEHNR, CDR2 FQNEAQ (reference sequence). V was shortened by 2 bases and J by 0 bases, with 6 bases between the two germline ends. Here the CDR3 reads CASSLTTSTDTQYF. The CDR3 DNA is TGTGCCAGCAGCTTAACTACTAGCACAGATACGCAGTATTTT.

The J gene is TRBJ2-3, the V gene TRBV18; TRBD1 matches 8 bases. The CDR3 loop spans 17 amino acids. The germline gives CDR1 KGHSH, CDR2 LQKENI. Trimming cost V 0 bases and J 1 base; bases outside gene matches: 6. In DNA form, the CDR3 reads TGTGCCAGCTCACCACCCGGGATGACAGGGGGCACAGATACGCAGTATTTT. Its translation: CASSPPGMTGGTDTQYF.

The chain joins TRBV5-1 to TRBJ2-5, with unresolved D. From germline, CDR1 is SGHRS and CDR2 YFSETQ. Trimming left V 0 bases short and J 3 bases short, with 9 bases between. This CDR3 is built from 14 residues. The CDR3 is CASSLGGKKETQYF. The CDR3 bases are TGCGCCAGCAGCTTGGGAGGAAAGAAAGAGACCCAGTACTTC.

This clone was observed a handful of times. The J gene is TRBJ1-2, the V gene TRBV6-5, with D possibly being TRBD1 (5 bases). Germline lookup yields CDR1 MNHEY and CDR2 SVGAGI. The ends were cut back, 5 bases at V and 8 bases at J, with 12 bases in the middle. The CDR3 length is 12 residues. The CDR3 reads CASSQPGGGYTF. In DNA, the CDR3 is TGTGCCAGCAGTCAACCGGGGGGGGGCTACACCTTC.

The V call is TRBV7-2, the J call TRBJ2-1, with TRBD2 identical over 8 bases. The V gene end was trimmed by 3 bases and the J gene end by 3 bases; junction bases not matched to a gene: 13. The CDR3 sequence is 18 residues long. CDR1 and CDR2 from the germline V gene are SGHTA and FQGNSA. CDR3 nucleotide sequence: TGTGCCAGCAGCTTTCCAGCGGGAGTACTTACCATCTACAATGAGCAGTTCTTC. It yields the protein CASSFPAGVLTIYNEQFF.

Only one count was recorded for this clone. The chain employs TRBV2 and TRBJ1-1, with 8 nucleotides matching TRBD1. The CDR3 sequence is 13 residues long. CDR1 and CDR2 from the germline V gene are SNHLY and FYNNEI. Trimming cost V 5 bases and J 4 bases; bases outside gene matches: 3. CDR3: CASSQQGVTEAFF. In nucleotides, the CDR3 is TGTGCCAGCAGTCAACAGGGGGTCACTGAAGCTTTCTTT.

The rearrangement joins TRBV27 to TRBJ1-4, with D possibly TRBD1 on 5 matching bases. V was pared by 3 bases and J by 0 bases, with 8 bases between. Germline values: CDR1 MNHEY, CDR2 SMNVEV (reference sequence). The CDR3 contains 15 residues. The CDR3 loop reads CASSFGGTTNEKLFF. The CDR3 DNA reads as TGTGCCAGCAGTTTCGGGGGGACAACTAATGAAAAACTGTTTTTT. Full variable domain (outside the CDR3, taken from reference TRBV27 and TRBJ1-4): EAQVTQNPRYLITVTGKKLTVTCSQNMNHEYMSWYRQDPGLGLRQIYYSMNVEVTDKGDVPEGYKVSRKEKRNFPLILESPSPNQTSLYFCASSFGGTTNEKLFFGSGTQLSVL.

The chain joins TRBV7-2 to TRBJ2-2; 9 nucleotides agree with TRBD2. This CDR3 has 16 amino acids. Germline loops: CDR1 SGHTA, CDR2 FQGNSA. V was pared by 5 bases and J by 5 bases, with 9 bases of the junction left unmatched. The CDR3, as DNA: TGTGCCAGCAGCGCTGTAGGCGGGAGGGTGACCGGGGAGCTGTTTTTT. Translated: CASSAVGGRVTGELFF.

The rearrangement links TRBV4-3 to TRBJ2-1; 7 bases are shared with TRBD2. J gave up 2 bases and V 2 bases, and 3 bases lay outside the gene matches. The CDR3 is 15 residues long. CDR1 is LGHNA and CDR2 is YSLEER in the germline V gene. CDR3 sequence: CASSQSSGAYNEQFF. CDR3 coding DNA: TGCGCCAGCAGCCAATCCAGCGGGGCCTACAATGAGCAGTTCTTC.

This clone was seen only a few times. Other DNA variants within this sample encode the same CDR3. The chain links TRBV6-5 to TRBJ2-2; 8 bases agree with TRBD2. The length of the CDR3 is 15 residues. The ends lost 2 bases at V and 2 bases at J; junction bases unmatched: 1. Germline V gives CDR1 MNHEY, CDR2 SVGAGI. In nucleotides, the CDR3 is TGTGCCAGCAGTTACGCGGGGGGTAACACCGGGGAGCTGTTTTTT. Protein sequence: CASSYAGGNTGELFF.

The chain combines TRBV4-1 with TRBJ1-1; D unclear. CDR3 size: 13 residues. Germline loops: CDR1 MGHRA, CDR2 YSYEKL. The ends were cut back, 6 bases at V and 1 base at J, with 9 bases in the middle. CDR3 sequence reads: CASSPGKNTEAFF. The CDR3, as DNA: TGCGCCAGCAGTCCCGGGAAGAACACTGAAGCTTTCTTT.

About this clone: The same CDR3 arises from other DNA sequences in this sample as well. The chain combines TRBV7-2 with TRBJ2-7, with 8 positions matching TRBD2. Germline trimming cut 0 bases from V and 1 base from J; bases unmatched to any gene: 2. The V gene's germline CDR1 is SGHTA and CDR2 FQGNSA. CDR3 length: 15 residues. CDR3 in amino acids: CASSLAAGGSYEQYF. In DNA, the CDR3 is TGTGCCAGCAGCTTAGCGGCGGGGGGTTCCTACGAGCAGTACTTC.

The rearrangement links TRBV27 to TRBJ1-2; 9 nucleotides line up with TRBD1. V shed 3 bases, J shed 7 bases, and the junction held 3 bases outside the gene matches. CDR1 and CDR2 from the germline V gene are MNHEY and SMNVEV (reference sequence). This CDR3 comprises 13 residues. DNA of the CDR3: TGTGCCAGCAGTTTTGGGACAGGGTCTGGCTACACCTTC. It codes for CASSFGTGSGYTF.

V usage is TRBV27 and J usage is TRBJ1-2, with TRBD1 identical over 8 bases. The CDR3 runs to 15 residues. Germline V gene lookup returns CDR1 MNHEY and CDR2 SMNVEV (reference sequence). The V segment lost 2 bases and the J segment 4 bases; nucleotides outside the gene matches: 6. The CDR3 protein is CASSLTGQAFYGYTF. DNA of the CDR3: TGTGCCAGCAGTTTAACGGGACAGGCGTTCTATGGCTACACCTTC.